A selection of T cell receptor beta chains follows, all from one sample in a study of T cell changes during pregnancy in multiple sclerosis. Assay used: immunoSEQ multiplex PCR; TCRdb lists only in-frame clones, some missing. Among tens of thousands of clones listed, 80% to 95% were seen once. Sequenced here: CD8+ T cells from peripheral blood mononuclear cells, sampled in the third trimester of pregnancy. Source of these receptors: a female donor with multiple sclerosis, enrolled in a pregnancy study. The CDR3 runs from the conserved cysteine through the conserved F or W. Each record gives: CDR3 DNA, CDR3 protein, J gene, CDR3 length, clone size, V gene, D gene. A D gene is named only where the DNA matches it firmly. Clone size is not always given. Where it is, it says once, few, many or a class for expanded clones.

CDR3nt: TGTGCCAGCAGTACCTTCGGACAGGGGGCGGACGGACAGTTCTTC
CDR3aa: CASSTFGQGADGQFF
j_gene: TRBJ2-1
len: 15
abundance: -
v_gene: TRBV2
d_gene: TRBD1

CDR3nt: TGTGCCACGACGAGTAGCGTGGGGTACGAGCAGTACTTC
CDR3aa: CATTSSVGYEQYF
j_gene: TRBJ2-7
len: 13
abundance: -
v_gene: TRBV19
d_gene: -

CDR3nt: TGTGCCAGCAGCCAAGGTAGCGACGGACTTTACAATGAGCAGTTCTTC
CDR3aa: CASSQGSDGLYNEQFF
j_gene: TRBJ2-1
len: 16
abundance: -
v_gene: TRBV4-2
d_gene: -

CDR3nt: TGTGCCAGCAGCGGAACACTAGCGGGAGTAGGAAATGAGCAGTTCTTC
CDR3aa: CASSGTLAGVGNEQFF
j_gene: TRBJ2-1
len: 16
abundance: -
v_gene: TRBV7-9
d_gene: TRBD2

CDR3nt: TGTGCCAGCAGCTCGGGACAGGGAGCTGAAGCTTTCTTT
CDR3aa: CASSSGQGAEAFF
j_gene: TRBJ1-1
len: 13
abundance: -
v_gene: TRBV13
d_gene: TRBD1

CDR3nt: TGTGCCAGCAGTTCGGGGGGGTCTAACTATGGCTACACCTTC
CDR3aa: CASSSGGSNYGYTF
j_gene: TRBJ1-2
len: 14
abundance: -
v_gene: TRBV27
d_gene: -

CDR3nt: TGTGCCATCCAAGACAGGGAGAATGAAAAACTGTTTTTT
CDR3aa: CAIQDRENEKLFF
j_gene: TRBJ1-4
len: 13
abundance: -
v_gene: TRBV10-3
d_gene: TRBD1

CDR3nt: TGTGCCAGCAGCCTGGGACAGGGTAAGACAGATACGCAGTATTTT
CDR3aa: CASSLGQGKTDTQYF
j_gene: TRBJ2-3
len: 15
abundance: -
v_gene: TRBV7-9
d_gene: TRBD1

CDR3nt: TGTGCCAGTAGTATAACAGACTATAGCAATCAGCCCCAGCATTTT
CDR3aa: CASSITDYSNQPQHF
j_gene: TRBJ1-5
len: 15
abundance: -
v_gene: TRBV19
d_gene: -

CDR3nt: TGCAGCGCTGTCGGTTCCTACGAGCAGTACTTC
CDR3aa: CSAVGSYEQYF
j_gene: TRBJ2-7
len: 11
abundance: -
v_gene: TRBV29-1
d_gene: -

CDR3nt: TGTGCCAGCAGCGGCGCCGGGACAGGGTGGTACGAGCAGTACTTC
CDR3aa: CASSGAGTGWYEQYF
j_gene: TRBJ2-7
len: 15
abundance: -
v_gene: TRBV7-2
d_gene: TRBD1

CDR3nt: TGTGCCAGCAGCGGGCTAGCGGGGGGACCCTCCTACGAGCAGTACTTC
CDR3aa: CASSGLAGGPSYEQYF
j_gene: TRBJ2-7
len: 16
abundance: few
v_gene: TRBV9
d_gene: TRBD2

CDR3nt: TGTGCCACCATGGGGGGCAATGAGCAGTTCTTC
CDR3aa: CATMGGNEQFF
j_gene: TRBJ2-1
len: 11
abundance: -
v_gene: TRBV27
d_gene: -

CDR3nt: TGTGCCAGCAGCTTGGGACAGTATTATAGCAATCAGCCCCAGCATTTT
CDR3aa: CASSLGQYYSNQPQHF
j_gene: TRBJ1-5
len: 16
abundance: -
v_gene: TRBV5-8
d_gene: -

CDR3nt: TGTGCCAGCATCGAACGGGGGGGATTCAATTCACCCCTCCACTTT
CDR3aa: CASIERGGFNSPLHF
j_gene: TRBJ1-6
len: 15
abundance: -
v_gene: TRBV6-5
d_gene: -

CDR3nt: TGCGCCAGCAGCCAAGATACTGCGGGACTCGCTAATGAGCAGTTCTTC
CDR3aa: CASSQDTAGLANEQFF
j_gene: TRBJ2-1
len: 16
abundance: -
v_gene: TRBV4-1
d_gene: -

CDR3nt: TGTGCCAGCAGTTTATCATGGGGGGGGCAGTGGAATCAGCCCCAGCATTTT
CDR3aa: CASSLSWGGQWNQPQHF
j_gene: TRBJ1-5
len: 17
abundance: -
v_gene: TRBV27
d_gene: -

CDR3nt: TGTGCCAGCAGCTCTCAGGGACAGGGGGTACTCACCGGGGAGCTGTTTTTT
CDR3aa: CASSSQGQGVLTGELFF
j_gene: TRBJ2-2
len: 17
abundance: -
v_gene: TRBV5-8
d_gene: TRBD1

CDR3nt: TGCGCCAGCAGCCAATTCCCCTCGAGCACAGATACGCAGTATTTT
CDR3aa: CASSQFPSSTDTQYF
j_gene: TRBJ2-3
len: 15
abundance: -
v_gene: TRBV4-1
d_gene: -

CDR3nt: TGTGCCAGCAGTTTCTTCGGGGTAGACGAGCAGTACTTC
CDR3aa: CASSFFGVDEQYF
j_gene: TRBJ2-7
len: 13
abundance: once
v_gene: TRBV27
d_gene: -

CDR3nt: TGTGCCAGCTCACCCCCAGCTAGCACCTACGAGCAGTACTTC
CDR3aa: CASSPPASTYEQYF
j_gene: TRBJ2-7
len: 14
abundance: -
v_gene: TRBV18
d_gene: -

CDR3nt: TGTGCCAGCAGCTCCCCCATCAACGGGACTAGTAAAGAGACCCAGTACTTC
CDR3aa: CASSSPINGTSKETQYF
j_gene: TRBJ2-5
len: 17
abundance: -
v_gene: TRBV9
d_gene: TRBD2

CDR3nt: TGTGCCAGCAGCTTAATTTTGGTCCTACAGGGCCAAGAGACCCAGTACTTC
CDR3aa: CASSLILVLQGQETQYF
j_gene: TRBJ2-5
len: 17
abundance: -
v_gene: TRBV7-6
d_gene: -

CDR3nt: TGCGCCAGCAGCCAAGTTCCCGGGGTCGACAATGAGCAGTTCTTC
CDR3aa: CASSQVPGVDNEQFF
j_gene: TRBJ2-1
len: 15
abundance: once
v_gene: TRBV4-1
d_gene: -

CDR3nt: TGTGCCAGCAGCTTCGATGCAGTGAACTACGAGCAGTACTTC
CDR3aa: CASSFDAVNYEQYF
j_gene: TRBJ2-7
len: 14
abundance: -
v_gene: TRBV7-9
d_gene: -

CDR3nt: TGTGCCAGCAGTTTCGACAATGAGCAGTTCTTC
CDR3aa: CASSFDNEQFF
j_gene: TRBJ2-1
len: 11
abundance: few
v_gene: TRBV28
d_gene: -

CDR3nt: TGTGCCAGCAGCCAAGACAGGGCGGACACCGGGGAGCTGTTTTTT
CDR3aa: CASSQDRADTGELFF
j_gene: TRBJ2-2
len: 15
abundance: -
v_gene: TRBV7-9
d_gene: TRBD1